This T cell receptor beta chain was sequenced in a study of blood T cell repertoires in COVID-19. Study-level background: Material from acute and convalescent COVID-19 was sourced from the United States, Italy and Spain. The analysed material was cDNA or gDNA that came from T cells, B-cell-depleted T cells, or PBMCs.

Per the study methods: Reference gene primer amplification in the assay estimated nucleated cell counts. The protocol was immunoSEQ multiplex PCR, while the TCRdb copy is restricted to in-frame clones and leaves out a portion. V and J calls and clone size come straight from that table; D and trimming were deduced from the DNA. The sample comprises about 50,000 clones, roughly nine tenths of which are singletons, and roughly 4% rests with the top ten. The source of this sequence is a human donor in a cohort sampled during active COVID-19. The source material was peripheral blood.

The CDR3 sequence is CASSQNLATNEKLFF. CDR3 coding DNA: TGTGCCAGCAGCCAAAACCTAGCAACTAATGAAAAACTGTTTTTT. The chain combines TRBV3-1 (or the pseudogene TRBV3-2) with TRBJ1-4; no clear D. V was shortened by 2 bases and J by 0 bases, with 7 bases between the two germline ends. Looked up from germline, CDR1 is LGHDT and CDR2 is YNNKEL (reference sequence). There are 15 residues in the CDR3.